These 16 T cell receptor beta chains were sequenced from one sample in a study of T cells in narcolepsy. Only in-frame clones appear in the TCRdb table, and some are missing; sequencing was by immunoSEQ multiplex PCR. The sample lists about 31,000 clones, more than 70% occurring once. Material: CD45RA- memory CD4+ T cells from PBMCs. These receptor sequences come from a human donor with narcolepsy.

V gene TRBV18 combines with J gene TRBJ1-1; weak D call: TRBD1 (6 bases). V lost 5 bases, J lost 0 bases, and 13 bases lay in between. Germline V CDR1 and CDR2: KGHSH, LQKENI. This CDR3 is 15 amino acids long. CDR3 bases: TGTGCCAGCTCAGCAAGACAGGAAATGAACACTGAAGCTTTCTTT. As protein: CASSARQEMNTEAFF.

The CDR3 here is CASSLFGQDITSTDTQYF. The CDR3 coding sequence is TGTGCCAGCAGTTTATTTGGACAGGACATAACTAGCACAGATACGCAGTATTTT. This chain connects TRBV27 to TRBJ2-3, with TRBD1 identical over 7 bases. The CDR3 extends over 18 amino acids. V shed 1 base and J 0 bases; nucleotides not matched to a gene: 10. Germline V gene lookup returns CDR1 MNHEY and CDR2 SMNVEV (reference sequence).

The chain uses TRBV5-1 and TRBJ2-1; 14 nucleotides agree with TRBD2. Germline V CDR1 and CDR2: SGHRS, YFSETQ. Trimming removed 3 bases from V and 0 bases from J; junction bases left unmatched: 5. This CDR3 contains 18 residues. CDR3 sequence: CASSWAGTSGSSYNEQFF. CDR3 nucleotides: TGCGCCAGCAGCTGGGCAGGGACTAGCGGGAGCTCCTACAATGAGCAGTTCTTC.

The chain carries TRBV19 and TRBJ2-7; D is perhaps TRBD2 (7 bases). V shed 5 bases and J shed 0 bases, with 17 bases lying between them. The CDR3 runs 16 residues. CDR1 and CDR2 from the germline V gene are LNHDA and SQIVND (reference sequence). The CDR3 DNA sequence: TGTGCCAGTAGTTCGGGGGGCACAACATTCTCCTACGAGCAGTACTTC. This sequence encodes CASSSGGTTFSYEQYF.

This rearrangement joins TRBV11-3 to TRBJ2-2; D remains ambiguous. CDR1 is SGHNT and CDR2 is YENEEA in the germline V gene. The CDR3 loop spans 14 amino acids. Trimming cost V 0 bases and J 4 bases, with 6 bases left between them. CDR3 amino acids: CASSLDFPTGELFF. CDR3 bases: TGTGCCAGCAGCTTAGACTTCCCCACCGGGGAGCTGTTTTTT.

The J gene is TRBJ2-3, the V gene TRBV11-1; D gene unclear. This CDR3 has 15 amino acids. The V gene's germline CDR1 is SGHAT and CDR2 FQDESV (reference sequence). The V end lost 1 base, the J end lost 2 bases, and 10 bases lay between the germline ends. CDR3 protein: CASSLGGPNTDTQYF. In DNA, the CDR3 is TGTGCCAGCAGCTTAGGAGGACCTAACACAGATACGCAGTATTTT.

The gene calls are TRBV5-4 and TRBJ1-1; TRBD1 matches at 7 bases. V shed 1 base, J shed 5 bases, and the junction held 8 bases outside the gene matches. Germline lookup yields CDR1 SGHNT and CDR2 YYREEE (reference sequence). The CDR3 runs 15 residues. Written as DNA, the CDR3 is TGTGCCAGCAGCTTGTTTCGGGACAGTGGGACTGAAGCTTTCTTT. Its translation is CASSLFRDSGTEAFF. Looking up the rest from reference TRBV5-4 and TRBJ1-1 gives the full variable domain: ETGVTQSPTHLIKTRGQQVTLRCSSQSGHNTVSWYQQALGQGPQFIFQYYREEENGRGNFPPRFSGLQFPNYSSELNVNALELDDSALYLCASSLFRDSGTEAFFGQGTRLTVV.

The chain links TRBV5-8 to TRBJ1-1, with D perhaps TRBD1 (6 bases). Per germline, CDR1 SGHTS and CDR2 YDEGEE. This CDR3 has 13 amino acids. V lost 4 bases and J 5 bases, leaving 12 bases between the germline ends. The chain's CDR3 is CASSLRDKTEAFF. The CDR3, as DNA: TGTGCCAGCAGCCTAAGGGACAAGACTGAAGCTTTCTTT.

This chain's CDR3 is CASSLRGEMAGNTIYF. CDR3 in DNA: TGTGCCAGCTCCTTGAGAGGGGAGATGGCTGGAAACACCATATATTTT. V usage is TRBV18 and J usage is TRBJ1-3; D is perhaps TRBD1 (5 bases). The V end lost 6 bases, the J end lost 2 bases, and 17 bases lay between the germline ends. CDR1 is KGHSH, CDR2 LQKENI, per germline. The CDR3 is 16 amino acids.

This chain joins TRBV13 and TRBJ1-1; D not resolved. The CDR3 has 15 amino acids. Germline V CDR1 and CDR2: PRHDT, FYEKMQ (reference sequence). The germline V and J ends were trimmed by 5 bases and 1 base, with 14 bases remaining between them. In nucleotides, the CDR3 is TGTGCCAGCAGCCTATACGGACCGACGAACACTGAAGCTTTCTTT. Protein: CASSLYGPTNTEAFF.

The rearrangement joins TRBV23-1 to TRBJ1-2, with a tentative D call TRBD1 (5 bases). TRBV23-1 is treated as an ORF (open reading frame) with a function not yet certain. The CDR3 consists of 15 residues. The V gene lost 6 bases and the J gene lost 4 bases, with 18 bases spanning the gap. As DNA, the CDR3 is TGCGCCAGCAGCCCCGGACACGGGTCCCTCTATGGCTACACCTTC. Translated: CASSPGHGSLYGYTF.

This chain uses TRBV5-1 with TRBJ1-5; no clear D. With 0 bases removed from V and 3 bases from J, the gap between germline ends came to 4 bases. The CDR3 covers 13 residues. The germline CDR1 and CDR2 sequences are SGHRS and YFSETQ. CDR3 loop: CASSLDTNQPQHF. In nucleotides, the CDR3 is TGCGCCAGCAGCTTGGACACCAATCAGCCCCAGCATTTT.

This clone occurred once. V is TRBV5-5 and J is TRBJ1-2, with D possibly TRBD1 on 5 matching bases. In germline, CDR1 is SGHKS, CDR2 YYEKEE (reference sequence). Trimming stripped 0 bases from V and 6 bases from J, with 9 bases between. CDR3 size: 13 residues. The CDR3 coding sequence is TGTGCCAGCAGCTTGGTGTCCAGGGATGGCTACACCTTC. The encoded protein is CASSLVSRDGYTF. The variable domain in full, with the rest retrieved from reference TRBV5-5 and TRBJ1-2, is DAGVTQSPTHLIKTRGQQVTLRCSPISGHKSVSWYQQVLGQGPQFIFQYYEKEERGRGNFPDRFSARQFPNYSSELNVNALLLGDSALYLCASSLVSRDGYTFGSGTRLTVV.

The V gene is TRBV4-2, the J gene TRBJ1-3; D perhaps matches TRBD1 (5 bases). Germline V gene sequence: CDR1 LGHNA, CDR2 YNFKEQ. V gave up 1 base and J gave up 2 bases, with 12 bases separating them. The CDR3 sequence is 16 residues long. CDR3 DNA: TGTGCCAGCAGCCAAGGTACGGGGCAGACTGGAAACACCATATATTTT. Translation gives CASSQGTGQTGNTIYF.

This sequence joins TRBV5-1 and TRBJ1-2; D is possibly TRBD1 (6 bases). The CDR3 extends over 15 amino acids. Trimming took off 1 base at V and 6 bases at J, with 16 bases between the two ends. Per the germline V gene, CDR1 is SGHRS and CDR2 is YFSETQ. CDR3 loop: CASSLRGVGADGYTF. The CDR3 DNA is TGCGCCAGCAGCTTGAGGGGTGTGGGGGCGGATGGCTACACCTTC.

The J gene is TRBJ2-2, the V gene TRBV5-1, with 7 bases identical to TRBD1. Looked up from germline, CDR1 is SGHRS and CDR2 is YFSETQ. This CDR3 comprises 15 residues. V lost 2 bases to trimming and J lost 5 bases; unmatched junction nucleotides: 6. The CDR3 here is CASSFGDRATGELFF. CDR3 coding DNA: TGCGCCAGCAGCTTCGGAGACAGGGCTACCGGGGAGCTGTTTTTT.